A selection of T cell receptor beta chains follows, all from one sample in a study of TIL therapy for anti-PD-1-resistant metastatic lung cancer. Only in-frame clones appear in the TCRdb table, and some are missing; sequencing was by immunoSEQ multiplex PCR. The data show about 10,000 clones, 50% to 60% seen once. The specimen comprised tumor tissue, sampled at baseline. These receptors were collected from a person aged 25 to 80 with non-small cell lung cancer. The CDR3 runs from the conserved cysteine through the conserved F or W. The D gene is left open where the match is weak. Clone size, where shown, is once, few, many, or a class for clones that have expanded.

D	V	size	J	DNA	CDR3
TRBD1	TRBV5-4	once	TRBJ2-4	TGTGCCAGCAGCTTGAGGGAGGTCCCCACAGGGGGTAGAGACATTCAGTACTTC	CASSLREVPTGGRDIQYF
-	TRBV5-6	-	TRBJ2-5	TGTGCCAGCAGCCCCGGGCCAGGGTTGTTAGAGACCCAGTACTTC	CASSPGPGLLETQYF
-	TRBV7-3	-	TRBJ1-5	TGTGCCAGCAGCATGGCCCACAATCAGCCCCAGCATTTT	CASSMAHNQPQHF
-	TRBV10-3	-	TRBJ2-2	TGTGCCATCAGCGGCAGGGGTCAGATGACCGGGGAGCTGTTTTTT	CAISGRGQMTGELFF
-	TRBV10-3	-	TRBJ2-3	TGTGCCATCAGTGGGCGAAGCGGAGGCACAGATACGCAGTATTTT	CAISGRSGGTDTQYF
-	TRBV5-1	once	TRBJ2-5	TGCGCCAGCAGCTCTGGGACGGTCAGTTTGGAGACCCAGTACTTC	CASSSGTVSLETQYF
-	TRBV30	-	TRBJ2-1	TGTGCCTGGTCACGTACAGCCTCCATCCCAGGCAATGAGCAGTTCTTC	CAWSRTASIPGNEQFF
-	TRBV5-4	-	TRBJ2-2	TGTGCCAGCAGCTCGCTAGCAACCGGGGAGCTGTTTTTT	CASSSLATGELFF
-	TRBV5-1	few	TRBJ1-1	TGCGCCAGCAGCCAGCGTACGTACACTGAAGCTTTCTTT	CASSQRTYTEAFF
-	TRBV19	few	TRBJ2-7	TGTGCCAGTAAGAACAGAGAAGGTTACGAGCAGTACTTC	CASKNREGYEQYF
TRBD2	TRBV6-5	-	TRBJ2-1	TGTGCCAGCAGTTACTCTCCGGGACTAGCCTACAATGAGCAGTTCTTC	CASSYSPGLAYNEQFF
-	TRBV6-5	-	TRBJ2-5	TGTGCCATCAGTGAGTCGGCAGGGCAAGAGACCCAGTACTTC	CAISESAGQETQYF
-	TRBV19	-	TRBJ2-3	TGTGCCAGTAGTACGGGAGTGGTCACAGATACGCAGTATTTT	CASSTGVVTDTQYF
-	TRBV5-4	-	TRBJ1-2	TGTGCCAGCAGCTTGAGGACTTATGGCTACACCTTC	CASSLRTYGYTF
-	TRBV6-1	-	TRBJ2-1	TGTGCCAGCAGTGTCGGTAGGGGAGGTTGGAATGAGCAGTTCTTC	CASSVGRGGWNEQFF
-	TRBV9	-	TRBJ2-7	TGTGCCAGCAGCGTAGCTTTACAGGCCCGTTCATACGAGCAGTACTTC	CASSVALQARSYEQYF
-	TRBV7-2	-	TRBJ1-1	TGTGCCAGCAGCTTAATCTCTGTAGGGGCTGGTGGAGCTTTCTTT	CASSLISVGAGGAFF
-	TRBV7-9	few	TRBJ2-1	TGTGCCAGCAGCTTAATTCCCTACAATGAGCAGTTCTTC	CASSLIPYNEQFF
-	TRBV7-8	few	TRBJ2-7	TGTGCCAGCAGCTTCCAGGTCGGCGAGCAGTACTTC	CASSFQVGEQYF
-	TRBV30	-	TRBJ1-2	TGTGCCTGGGGGACGGCTGGCTACACCTTC	CAWGTAGYTF
-	TRBV20-1	few	TRBJ1-2	TGCAGTGTAGGCGGAAACTATGGCTACACCTTC	CSVGGNYGYTF
-	TRBV4-1	few	TRBJ1-1	TGCGCCAGCAGCCAGCTGAGGAACACTGAAGCTTTCTTT	CASSQLRNTEAFF
-	TRBV19	-	TRBJ1-3	TGTGCCAGCGATTGGGGGGGCTCTGGAAACACCATATATTTT	CASDWGGSGNTIYF
-	TRBV11-2	-	TRBJ2-5	TGTGCCAGCAGCAGGGGTTCCTACGAAGAGACCCAGTACTTC	CASSRGSYEETQYF
-	TRBV6-1	-	TRBJ1-2	TGTGCCAGCACCCTTGGGGGGGGGAACTATGGCTACACCTTC	CASTLGGGNYGYTF
-	TRBV21-1	few	TRBJ2-1	TGTGCCGGACACTCCCCGGGGACTAGCGGCAATGAGCAGTTCTTC	CAGHSPGTSGNEQFF
TRBD1	TRBV5-1	-	TRBJ1-2	TGCGCCAGCAGCTCCCTAGGCGGACAGGCAAGCTACACCTTC	CASSSLGGQASYTF
-	TRBV7-7	-	TRBJ2-5	TGTGCTAGCAGCTTACGGACTTTGGAGACCCAGTACTTC	CASSLRTLETQYF
-	TRBV2	-	TRBJ1-2	TGTGCCAGCAGCGGACCTAACTATGGCTACACCTTC	CASSGPNYGYTF
-	TRBV18	-	TRBJ1-2	TGTGCCAGCTCACCAAGTGCGGTACCTAACTATGGCTACACCTTC	CASSPSAVPNYGYTF
-	TRBV14	once	TRBJ1-2	TGTGCCAGCAGCCAAGAATCCAGCTATGGCTACACCTTC	CASSQESSYGYTF
-	TRBV6-1	-	TRBJ2-3	TGTGCCAGCTTGAGGGGGGGCGCAGATACGCAGTATTTT	CASLRGGADTQYF
TRBD1	TRBV19	few	TRBJ1-2	TGTGCCAGTAGTGTCGGGACAGGGACTAACTATGGCTACACCTTC	CASSVGTGTNYGYTF